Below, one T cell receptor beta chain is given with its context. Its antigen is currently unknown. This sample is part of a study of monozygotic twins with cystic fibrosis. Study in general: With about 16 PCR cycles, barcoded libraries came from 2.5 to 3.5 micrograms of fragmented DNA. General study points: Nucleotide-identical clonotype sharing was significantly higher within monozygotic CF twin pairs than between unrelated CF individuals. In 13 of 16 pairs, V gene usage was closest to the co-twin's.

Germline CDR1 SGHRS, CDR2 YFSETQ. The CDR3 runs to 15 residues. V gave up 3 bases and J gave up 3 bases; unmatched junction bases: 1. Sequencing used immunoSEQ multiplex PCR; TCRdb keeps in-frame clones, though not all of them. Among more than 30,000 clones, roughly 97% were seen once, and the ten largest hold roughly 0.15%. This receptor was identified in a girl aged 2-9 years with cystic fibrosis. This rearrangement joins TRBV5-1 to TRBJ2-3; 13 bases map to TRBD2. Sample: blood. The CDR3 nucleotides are TGCGCCAGCAGCTCGACTAGCGGGAGGACAGATACGCAGTATTTT. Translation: CASSSTSGRTDTQYF. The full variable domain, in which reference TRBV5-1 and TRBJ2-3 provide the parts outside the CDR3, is KAGVTQTPRYLIKTRGQQVTLSCSPISGHRSVSWYQQTPGQGLQFLFEYFSETQRNKGNFPGRFSGRQFSNSRSEMNVSTLELGDSALYLCASSSTSGRTDTQYFGPGTRLTVL.